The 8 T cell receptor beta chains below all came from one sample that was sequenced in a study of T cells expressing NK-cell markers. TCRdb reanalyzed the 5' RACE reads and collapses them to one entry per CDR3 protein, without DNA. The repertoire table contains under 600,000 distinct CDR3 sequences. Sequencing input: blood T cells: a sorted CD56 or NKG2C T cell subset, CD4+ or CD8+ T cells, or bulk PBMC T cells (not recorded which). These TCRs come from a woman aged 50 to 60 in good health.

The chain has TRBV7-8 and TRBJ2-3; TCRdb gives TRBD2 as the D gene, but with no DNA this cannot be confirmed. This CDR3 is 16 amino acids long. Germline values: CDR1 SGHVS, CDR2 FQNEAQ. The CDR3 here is CASSLGGRAPTDTQYF.

The CDR3 reads CASAGVEWAGSEETQYF. The chain links TRBV4-1 to TRBJ2-5; absent DNA, TCRdb's TRBD2 call cannot be checked. The length of the CDR3 is 17 residues. Germline CDR1 is MGHRA and CDR2 is YSYEKL.

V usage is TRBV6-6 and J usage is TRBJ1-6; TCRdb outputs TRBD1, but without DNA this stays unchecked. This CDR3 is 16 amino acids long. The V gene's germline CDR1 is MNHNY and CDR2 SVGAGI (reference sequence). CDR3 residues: CASSLGITGANSPLHF.

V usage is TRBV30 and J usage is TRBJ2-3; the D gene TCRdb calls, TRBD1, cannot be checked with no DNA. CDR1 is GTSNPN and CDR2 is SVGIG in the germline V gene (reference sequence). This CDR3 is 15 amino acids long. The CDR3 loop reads CAWEGGTHHSGWQYF.

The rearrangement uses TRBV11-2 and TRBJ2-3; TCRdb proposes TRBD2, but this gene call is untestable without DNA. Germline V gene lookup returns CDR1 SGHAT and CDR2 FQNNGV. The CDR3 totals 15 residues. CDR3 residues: CASSSIGVYTDTQYF.

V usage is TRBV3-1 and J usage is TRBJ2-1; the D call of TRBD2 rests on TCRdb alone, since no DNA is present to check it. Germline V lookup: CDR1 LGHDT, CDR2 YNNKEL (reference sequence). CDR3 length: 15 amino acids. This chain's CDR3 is CASSRTRRPYNEQFF.

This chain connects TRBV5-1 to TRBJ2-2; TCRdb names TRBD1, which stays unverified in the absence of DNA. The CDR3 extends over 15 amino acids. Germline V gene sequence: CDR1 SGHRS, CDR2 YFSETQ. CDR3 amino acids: CASSLEGEPTGELFF. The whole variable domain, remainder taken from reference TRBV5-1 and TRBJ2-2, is KAGVTQTPRYLIKTRGQQVTLSCSPISGHRSVSWYQQTPGQGLQFLFEYFSETQRNKGNFPGRFSGRQFSNSRSEMNVSTLELGDSALYLCASSLEGEPTGELFFGEGSRLTVL.

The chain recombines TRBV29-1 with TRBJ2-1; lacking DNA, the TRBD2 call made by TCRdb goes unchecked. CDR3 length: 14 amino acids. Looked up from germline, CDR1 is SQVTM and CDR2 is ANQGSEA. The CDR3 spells CSGSGTSGSHEQFF.